The 10 T cell receptor beta chains below come from one sample, sequenced in a study of shared clonotypes between healthy human individuals. It was CD45RO-negative cells, positively selected for CCR7, that made up naive CD8 cells, with terminally differentiated effector memory CD45RA+ cells excluded. TCRdb keeps only in-frame clones here, not all; method: immunoSEQ multiplex PCR. Of about 1,800,000 clones listed, about 94% are singletons. What was sequenced was naive CD8+ T cells sorted from blood. The receptor set was obtained from a man younger than 35 in good health.

The chain has TRBV7-2 and TRBJ2-7, with 13 bases matching TRBD2. CDR1 SGHTA and CDR2 FQGNSA come from the germline V gene. With V trimmed by 6 bases and J by 0 bases, 5 bases remained unmatched. There are 16 residues in the CDR3. CDR3 nucleotide sequence: TGTGCCAGCAGTTGGACTAGCGGGGGCCTCTCCTACGAGCAGTACTTC. It encodes CASSWTSGGLSYEQYF.

V usage is TRBV6-1 and J usage is TRBJ1-2; D remains ambiguous. Germline V CDR1 and CDR2: MNHNS, SASEGT. The germline V and J ends were trimmed by 2 bases and 7 bases, with 17 bases remaining between them. This CDR3 is built from 15 residues. CDR3 nucleotide sequence: TGTGCCAGCAGTGAAAGTGTCGGGCAGGCAACTGGCTACACCTTC. Translated, it gives CASSESVGQATGYTF.

This clone appeared once. This chain links TRBV4-1 with TRBJ2-7, with 11 bases lining up with TRBD2. V shed 0 bases and J 4 bases; nucleotides not matched to a gene: 5. This CDR3 contains 16 residues. Per the germline V gene, CDR1 is MGHRA and CDR2 is YSYEKL. This CDR3 reads CASSQDLAGGRYEQYF. The CDR3 region has the DNA TGCGCCAGCAGCCAAGACTTAGCGGGAGGGCGGTACGAGCAGTACTTC.

V and J are TRBV5-4 and TRBJ2-7, with D possibly matching TRBD1 (6 bases). The CDR3 has 14 residues. Germline assignment: CDR1 SGHNT and CDR2 YYREEE (reference sequence). V gave up 4 bases and J gave up 2 bases, with 13 bases separating them. The CDR3 here is CASSPSQGPYEQYF. CDR3 DNA sequence: TGTGCCAGCAGCCCCAGCCAGGGGCCCTACGAGCAGTACTTC.

The chain joins TRBV4-1 to TRBJ1-5, with D unclear. This CDR3 has 13 amino acids. The ends were cut back, 3 bases at V and 5 bases at J, with 8 bases in the middle. Germline CDR1 MGHRA, CDR2 YSYEKL. CDR3 nucleotides: TGCGCCAGCAGCCATGTTCGGGATCAGCCCCAGCATTTT. Its translation: CASSHVRDQPQHF.

V usage is TRBV6-5 and J usage is TRBJ1-2; D not resolved. Trimming took off 4 bases at V and 0 bases at J, with 12 bases between the two ends. Germline V gene sequence: CDR1 MNHEY, CDR2 SVGAGI. This CDR3 contains 15 residues. The CDR3 is CASSFLGKANYGYTF. CDR3 DNA: TGTGCCAGCAGTTTTCTTGGTAAGGCTAACTATGGCTACACCTTC.

This clone came up once. The chain is built from TRBV7-8 and TRBJ1-5, with D hard to call. V was shortened by 5 bases and J by 1 base, with 15 bases between the two germline ends. The germline CDR1 and CDR2 sequences are SGHVS and FQNEAQ. The CDR3 contains 16 residues. DNA for the CDR3: TGTGCCAGCAGCCCAACAGCCCCGGGGAGCAATCAGCCCCAGCATTTT. This encodes CASSPTAPGSNQPQHF.

The genes are TRBV6-5 and TRBJ1-1, with D perhaps TRBD1 (6 bases). The V gene lost 4 bases and the J gene lost 1 base, with 10 bases spanning the gap. Germline CDR1 is MNHEY and CDR2 is SVGAGI. The CDR3 totals 14 residues. CDR3 residues: CASSSTGENTEAFF. The CDR3 DNA reads as TGTGCCAGCAGTTCGACAGGAGAGAACACTGAAGCTTTCTTT.

V gene TRBV6-5 combines with J gene TRBJ1-1; D uncertain. There are 13 residues in the CDR3. CDR1 and CDR2 (germline): MNHEY, SVGAGI. V lost 4 bases to trimming and J lost 1 base, with 7 bases between them. For the CDR3, the DNA is TGTGCCAGCAGTTTCGGGTCGAACACTGAAGCTTTCTTT. Translating gives CASSFGSNTEAFF.

The chain couples TRBV5-6 to TRBJ2-7; D may correspond to TRBD1 or TRBD2 (5 bases each). The CDR3 is 14 amino acids. Trimming left V 3 bases short and J 0 bases short, with 10 bases between. Looked up from germline, CDR1 is SGHDT and CDR2 is YYEEEE. CDR3 in amino acids: CASSWDRNSYEQYF. The CDR3 DNA reads as TGTGCCAGCAGCTGGGACCGCAACTCCTACGAGCAGTACTTC.